This T cell receptor (beta chain) appears in the sequencing data of a study of identical twins (dated by TCRdb to about 2016). In terms of the full investigation: TCR alpha and beta repertoires from monozygotic twins, unrelated adults of various ages and cord blood were deep-sequenced to test whether fetal clonotypes persist. Replicate twin experiments were performed at different times using different library preparation protocols to rule out contamination. On the study overall, not on this receptor specifically: Out-of-frame TCR alpha sharing in monozygotic twins was systematically underestimated by recombination models, whereas sharing between unrelated individuals was in agreement with the recombination models. Compared with coincidental sharing between unrelated individuals, out-of-frame TCR alpha sequences shared between twins showed an excess of sequences with low generation probability. Fewer insertions were carried by abundant cord blood beta clonotypes; a weaker similar trend was observed in young adult naive repertoires, while no such trend was observed in memory repertoires. Zero-insertion analyses could be partly confounded by invariant T cells such as MAIT and iNKT, although diverse VJ usage argued against such confounding for most clonotypes. Because the same donors could not be followed over many years, the conclusions depended on cross-sectional statistical analysis. In beta out-of-frame sequences, excess twin sharing was weaker, because having fewer shared sequences lowered the signal-to-noise ratio.

Every donor in the study was a healthy Caucasian. The twin cohort comprised three pairs of female monozygotic twins, all aged about 18 to 30 years. Positive isolation kits from Invitrogen were used to isolate CD4+ and CD8+ T cell populations. This clonotype was picked up a small number of times. The specificity of this receptor is unknown. The sample holds no much larger clone one base away, and base qualities are not on file. The V and J ends are trimmed by 7 bases and 10 bases, leaving 14 bases between them. The germline V gene gives CDR1 as SNHLY and CDR2 as FYNNEI. The CDR3 covers 12 residues, taking in both the cysteine and the phenylalanine. Just the 36-base CDR3 DNA is kept, in frame starting at base 1. Receptor libraries were prepared by 5' RACE. Sequencing was performed on an Illumina HiSeq 2000. Template switching introduced a universal primer binding site; the final cDNA contained a unique molecular identifier, enabling accurate counting of TCR cDNA molecules. First-strand cDNA for TCR alpha and beta chains was synthesized from specific primers in the conserved constant-segment region. To control for contamination, each cDNA library was double barcoded with a SMART-Mk sample barcode plus Illumina barcodes. TruSeq adapter sequences along with Illumina sample barcodes were introduced in two successive PCR steps. Sequencing of the TCR alpha and beta cDNA libraries was done on the Illumina HiSeq platform using custom primers. Per the source publication's procedure: Raw reads were processed with MiGEC to extract unique molecular identifiers, and MiXCR was used to determine CDR3 positions. Recombination models were inferred per individual with the repgenHMM and IGoR tools using an EM algorithm. Shared clonotypes were analyzed with the tcR package in R, and sharing was normalized by the product of cloneset sizes. To study raw recombination free of thymic and clonal selection effects, out-of-frame nonproductive sequences were analyzed. TCRdb trimmed public reads at Q25 via fastp, called clones via MiXCR and kept in-frame beta chains. Each entry is one CDR3 protein sequence, shown with its most common DNA and genes. TCRdb's processing, not the authors', yielded these V and J calls. The sample yields around 530,000 distinct CDR3 sequences; 12% to 15% were counted once. The ten largest clones take up more than 0.4% of the sample.

These same data were also listed under a study on yellow fever vaccine responses in identical twins. In that second paper, the authors write: According to the authors, in identical twins the way T cells responded to vaccination appeared partly convergent and partly personalized. The study precisely tracked vaccine-responding T cell clones in identical twins.

Input material: CD4+ T cells sorted from blood. The rearranged segments are TRBV2 and TRBJ2-1, with the D segment identity uncertain. This clonotype was sampled from a woman under 30 in good health. The CDR3 corresponds to CASKLDDREQFF. In nucleotide form, the sequence is TGTGCCAGCAAGCTGGACGACCGGGAGCAGTTCTTC.